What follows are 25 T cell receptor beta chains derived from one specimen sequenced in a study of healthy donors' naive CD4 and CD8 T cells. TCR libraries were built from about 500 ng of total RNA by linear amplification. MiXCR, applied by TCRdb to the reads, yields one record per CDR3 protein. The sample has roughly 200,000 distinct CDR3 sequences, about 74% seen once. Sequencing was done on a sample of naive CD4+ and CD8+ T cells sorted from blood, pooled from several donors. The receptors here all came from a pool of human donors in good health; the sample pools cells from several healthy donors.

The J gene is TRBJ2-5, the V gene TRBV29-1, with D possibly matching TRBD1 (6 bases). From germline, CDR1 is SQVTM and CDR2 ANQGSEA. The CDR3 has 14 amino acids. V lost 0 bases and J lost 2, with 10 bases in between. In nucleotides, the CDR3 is TGCAGCGTTGAAGATCGGCAGGGGCAAGAGACCCAGTACTTC. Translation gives CSVEDRQGQETQYF.

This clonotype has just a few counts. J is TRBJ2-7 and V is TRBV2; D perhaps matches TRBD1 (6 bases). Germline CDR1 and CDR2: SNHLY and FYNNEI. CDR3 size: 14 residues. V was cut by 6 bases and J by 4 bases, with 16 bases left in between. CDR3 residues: CASSQKVTGYEQYF. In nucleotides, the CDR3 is TGTGCCAGCAGCCAAAAGGTGACAGGTTACGAGCAGTACTTC. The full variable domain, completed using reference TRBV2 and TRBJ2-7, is EPEVTQTPSHQVTQMGQEVILRCVPISNHLYFYWYRQILGQKVEFLVSFYNNEISEKSEIFDDQFSVERPDGSNFTLKIRSTKLEDSAMYFCASSQKVTGYEQYFGPGTRLTVT.

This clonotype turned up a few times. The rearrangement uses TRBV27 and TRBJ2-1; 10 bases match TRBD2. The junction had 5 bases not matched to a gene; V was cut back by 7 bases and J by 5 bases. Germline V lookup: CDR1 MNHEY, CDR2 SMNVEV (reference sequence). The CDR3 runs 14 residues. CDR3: CASKVLAGDNEQFF. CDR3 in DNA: TGTGCCAGCAAGGTCCTAGCGGGAGACAATGAGCAGTTCTTC.

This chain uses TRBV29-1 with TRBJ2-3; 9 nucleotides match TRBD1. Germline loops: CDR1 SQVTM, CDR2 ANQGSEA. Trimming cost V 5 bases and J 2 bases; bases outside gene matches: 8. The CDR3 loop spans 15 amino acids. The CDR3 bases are TGCAGCGTTCACCCGGGACAGGGCCCCACAGATACGCAGTATTTT. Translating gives CSVHPGQGPTDTQYF.

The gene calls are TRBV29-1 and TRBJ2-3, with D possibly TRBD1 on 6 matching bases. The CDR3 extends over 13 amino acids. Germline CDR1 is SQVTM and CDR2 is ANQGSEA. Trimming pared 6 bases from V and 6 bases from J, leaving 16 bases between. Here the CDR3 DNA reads TGCAGCGTGGGGGCAGCACTAAAGGATACGCAGTATTTT. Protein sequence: CSVGAALKDTQYF.

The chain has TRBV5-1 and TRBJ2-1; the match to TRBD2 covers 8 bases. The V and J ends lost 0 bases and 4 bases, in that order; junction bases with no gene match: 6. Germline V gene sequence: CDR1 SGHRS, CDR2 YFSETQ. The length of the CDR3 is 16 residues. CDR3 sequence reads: CASSLEGIAGYNEQFF. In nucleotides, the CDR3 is TGCGCCAGCAGCTTGGAGGGCATAGCGGGATACAATGAGCAGTTCTTC.

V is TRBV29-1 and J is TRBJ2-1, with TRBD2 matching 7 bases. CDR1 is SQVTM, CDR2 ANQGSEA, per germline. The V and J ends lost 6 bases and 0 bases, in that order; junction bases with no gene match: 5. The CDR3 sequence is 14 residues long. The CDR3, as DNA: TGCAGCGTGATTCTAGCGGTCTCCTACAATGAGCAGTTCTTC. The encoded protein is CSVILAVSYNEQFF.

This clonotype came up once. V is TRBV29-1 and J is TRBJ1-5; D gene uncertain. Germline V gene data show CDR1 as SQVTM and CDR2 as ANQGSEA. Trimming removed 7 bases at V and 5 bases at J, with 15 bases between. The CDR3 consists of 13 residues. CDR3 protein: CSAGKGRDQPQHF. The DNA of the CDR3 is TGCAGCGCTGGGAAAGGAAGGGATCAGCCCCAGCATTTT.

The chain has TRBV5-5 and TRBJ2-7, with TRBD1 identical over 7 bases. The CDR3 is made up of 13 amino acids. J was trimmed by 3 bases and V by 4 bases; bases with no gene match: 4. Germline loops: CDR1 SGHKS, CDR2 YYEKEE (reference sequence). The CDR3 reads CASSDGQDYEQYV. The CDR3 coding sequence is TGTGCCAGCAGCGATGGACAGGACTACGAGCAGTACGTC.

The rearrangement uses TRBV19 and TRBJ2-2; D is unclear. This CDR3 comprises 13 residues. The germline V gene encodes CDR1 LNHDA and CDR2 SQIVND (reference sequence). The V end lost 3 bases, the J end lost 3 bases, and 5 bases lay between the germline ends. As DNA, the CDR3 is TGTGCCAGTAGTATCACAGACACCGGGGAGCTGTTTTTT. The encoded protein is CASSITDTGELFF.

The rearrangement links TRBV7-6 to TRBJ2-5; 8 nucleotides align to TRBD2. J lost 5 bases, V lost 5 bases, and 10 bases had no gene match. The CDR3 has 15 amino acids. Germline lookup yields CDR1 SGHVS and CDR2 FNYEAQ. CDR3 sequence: CASSTSGSSGETQYF. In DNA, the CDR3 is TGTGCCAGCAGCACGAGCGGGAGTTCAGGGGAGACCCAGTACTTC.

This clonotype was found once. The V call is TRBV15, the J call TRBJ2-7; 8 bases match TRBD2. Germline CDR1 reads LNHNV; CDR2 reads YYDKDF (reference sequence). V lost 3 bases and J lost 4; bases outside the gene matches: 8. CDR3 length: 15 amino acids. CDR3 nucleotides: TGTGCCACCAGCAGGGGACTAGGTTCTTCTTACGAGCAGTACTTC. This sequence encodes CATSRGLGSSYEQYF. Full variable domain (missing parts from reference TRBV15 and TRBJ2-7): DAMVIQNPRYQVTQFGKPVTLSCSQTLNHNVMYWYQQKSSQAPKLLFHYYDKDFNNEADTPDNFQSRRPNTSFCFLDIRSPGLGDTAMYLCATSRGLGSSYEQYFGPGTRLTVT.

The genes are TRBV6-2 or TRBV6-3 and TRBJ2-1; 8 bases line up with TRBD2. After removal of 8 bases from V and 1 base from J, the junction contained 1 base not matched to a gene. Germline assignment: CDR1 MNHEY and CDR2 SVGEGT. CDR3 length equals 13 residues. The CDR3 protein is CASQRESYNEQFF. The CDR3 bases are TGTGCCAGCCAGCGGGAGTCCTACAATGAGCAGTTCTTC.

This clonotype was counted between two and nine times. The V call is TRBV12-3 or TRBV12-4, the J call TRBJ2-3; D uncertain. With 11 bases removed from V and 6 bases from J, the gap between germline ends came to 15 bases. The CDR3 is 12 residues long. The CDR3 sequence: CAGGAHRDTQYF. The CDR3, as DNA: TGTGCCGGCGGAGCCCATCGGGATACGCAGTATTTT.

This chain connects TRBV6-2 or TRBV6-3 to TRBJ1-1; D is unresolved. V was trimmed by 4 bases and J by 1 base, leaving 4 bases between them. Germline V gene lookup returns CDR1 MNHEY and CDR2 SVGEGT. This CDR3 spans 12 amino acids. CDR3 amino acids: CASSWGNTEAFF. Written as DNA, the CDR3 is TGTGCCAGCAGTTGGGGGAACACTGAAGCTTTCTTT.

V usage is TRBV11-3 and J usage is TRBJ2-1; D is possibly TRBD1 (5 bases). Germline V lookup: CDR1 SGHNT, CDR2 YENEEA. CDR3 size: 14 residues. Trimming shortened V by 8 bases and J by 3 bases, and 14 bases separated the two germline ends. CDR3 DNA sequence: TGTGCCAGCCTGGTGGGGCAAGGCTACAATGAGCAGTTCTTC. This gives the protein CASLVGQGYNEQFF. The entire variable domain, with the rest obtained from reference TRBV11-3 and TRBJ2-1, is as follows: EAGVVQSPRYKIIEKKQPVAFWCNPISGHNTLYWYLQNLGQGPELLIRYENEEAVDDSQLPKDRFSAERLKGVDSTLKIQPAELGDSAVYLCASLVGQGYNEQFFGPGTRLTVL.

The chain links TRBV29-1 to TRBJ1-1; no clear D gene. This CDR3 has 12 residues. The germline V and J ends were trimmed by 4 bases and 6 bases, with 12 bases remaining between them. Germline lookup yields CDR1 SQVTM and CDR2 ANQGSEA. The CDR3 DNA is TGCAGCGTTGGTTTGCTGAGGGCTGAAGCTTTCTTT. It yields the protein CSVGLLRAEAFF.

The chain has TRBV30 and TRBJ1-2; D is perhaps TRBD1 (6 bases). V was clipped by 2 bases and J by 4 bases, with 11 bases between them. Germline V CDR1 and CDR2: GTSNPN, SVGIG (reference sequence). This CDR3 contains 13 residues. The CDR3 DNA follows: TGTGCCTGGAGTTCACAGGGAGCCTATGGCTACACCTTC. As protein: CAWSSQGAYGYTF.

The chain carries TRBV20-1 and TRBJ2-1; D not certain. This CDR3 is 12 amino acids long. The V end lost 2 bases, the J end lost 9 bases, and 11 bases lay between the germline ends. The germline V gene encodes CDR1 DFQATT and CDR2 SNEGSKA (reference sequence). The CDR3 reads CSARRNSAEQFF. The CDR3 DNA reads TGCAGTGCTAGACGAAATTCGGCTGAGCAGTTCTTC.

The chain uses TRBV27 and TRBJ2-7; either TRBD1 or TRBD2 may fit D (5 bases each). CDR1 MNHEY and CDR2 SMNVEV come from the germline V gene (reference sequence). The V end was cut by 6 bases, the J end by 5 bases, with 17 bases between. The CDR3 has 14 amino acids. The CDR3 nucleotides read TGTGCCAGCAGCCCGGGACGGCTTTTTCACGAGCAGTACTTC. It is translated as CASSPGRLFHEQYF.

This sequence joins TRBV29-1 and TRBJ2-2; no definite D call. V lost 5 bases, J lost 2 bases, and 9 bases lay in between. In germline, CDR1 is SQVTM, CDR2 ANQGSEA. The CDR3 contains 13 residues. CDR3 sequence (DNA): TGCAGCGTTATTGCTCCCAACACCGGGGAGCTGTTTTTT. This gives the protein CSVIAPNTGELFF.

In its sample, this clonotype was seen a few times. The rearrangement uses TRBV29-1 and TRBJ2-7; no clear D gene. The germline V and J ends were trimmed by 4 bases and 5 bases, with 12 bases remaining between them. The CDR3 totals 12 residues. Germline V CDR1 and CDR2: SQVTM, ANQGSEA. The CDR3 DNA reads TGCAGCGTTGGGCTAGGTGGGAACGAGCAGTACTTC. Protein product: CSVGLGGNEQYF.

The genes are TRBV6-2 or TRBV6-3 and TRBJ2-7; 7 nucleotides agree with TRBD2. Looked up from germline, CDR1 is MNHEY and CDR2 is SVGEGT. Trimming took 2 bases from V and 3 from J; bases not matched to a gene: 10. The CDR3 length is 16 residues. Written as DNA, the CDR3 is TGTGCCAGCAGTTACCGTTGGGGGAGGGAGCTCTACGAGCAGTACTTC. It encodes CASSYRWGRELYEQYF.

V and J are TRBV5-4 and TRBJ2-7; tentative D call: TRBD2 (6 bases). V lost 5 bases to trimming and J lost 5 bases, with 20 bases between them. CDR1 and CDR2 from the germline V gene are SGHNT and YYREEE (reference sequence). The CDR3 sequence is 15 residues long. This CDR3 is CASRPGGIDRHEQYF. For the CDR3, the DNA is TGTGCCAGCAGGCCTGGAGGGATCGACCGACACGAGCAGTACTTC.

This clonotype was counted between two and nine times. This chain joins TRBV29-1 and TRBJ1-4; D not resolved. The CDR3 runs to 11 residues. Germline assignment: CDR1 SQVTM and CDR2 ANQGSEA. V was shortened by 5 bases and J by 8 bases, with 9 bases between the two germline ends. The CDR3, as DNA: TGCAGCGTTCCCGCGGGAGAAAAACTGTTTTTT. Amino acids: CSVPAGEKLFF.